The rows below give T cell receptor beta chains drawn from one sample of a study of cytomegalovirus exposure and HLA in healthy donors. TCRdb's copy holds only in-frame clones and misses some; the assay was immunoSEQ multiplex PCR. The repertoire holds about 140,000 clones, around 72% seen once, with around 1.4% in the top ten. Sequencing input: PBMCs. The source is a woman aged 40 to 50 in good health and CMV-seronegative. Each CDR3 is given with its conserved first and last residue. A D gene is named only where the DNA matches it firmly. Size is omitted from some rows. Given values are once, few, many or a class for expanded clones.

v_gene,j_gene,abundance,d_gene,CDR3nt,CDR3aa
TRBV5-1,TRBJ1-6,NA,NA,TGCGCCAGCAGCTTGGGGGGGGTGGAAAATTCACCCCTCCACTTT,CASSLGGVENSPLHF
TRBV28,TRBJ2-4,NA,TRBD2,TGTGCCAGCAGTCATGGCCTAGCGGGGCCCCGCGGCAAAAACATTCAGTACTTC,CASSHGLAGPRGKNIQYF
TRBV5-4,TRBJ1-1,few,NA,TGTGCCAGCAGCGCGGACAGTCTAACTGAAGCTTTCTTT,CASSADSLTEAFF
TRBV9,TRBJ2-2,NA,TRBD1,TGTGCCAGCAGCGTATCAGGGGGCACCGCCGGGGAGCTGTTTTTT,CASSVSGGTAGELFF
TRBV27,TRBJ1-2,NA,NA,TGTGCCAGCAGTCCGAACCCTGGACAATGGAATGGCTACACCTTC,CASSPNPGQWNGYTF
TRBV5-6,TRBJ2-1,NA,NA,TGTGCCAGCAGTATTACCCATCATCGGACATTTTTTCTCGATGAGCAGTTCTTC,CASSITHHRTFFLDEQFF
TRBV5-1,TRBJ1-5,NA,TRBD1,TGCGCCAACCGAAATATAGAGTTGGGACAGGGGACTTATAGCAATCAGCCCCAGCATTTT,CANRNIELGQGTYSNQPQHF
TRBV28,TRBJ1-2,NA,NA,TGTGCCAGCGGATCTAAACAGTACTATGGCTACACCTTC,CASGSKQYYGYTF
TRBV7-3,TRBJ2-3,NA,TRBD2,TGTGCCAGCAGCTTGGGACTAGTCACAGATACGCAGTATTTT,CASSLGLVTDTQYF
TRBV27,TRBJ2-7,NA,TRBD1,TGTGCCAGCAGCCCCCGGGGACAGCTCATCACCTACGAGCAGTACTTC,CASSPRGQLITYEQYF
TRBV29-1,TRBJ2-1,NA,NA,TGCAGTTACCTCTGGGCCCCCTACAATGAGCAGTTCTTC,CSYLWAPYNEQFF
TRBV27,TRBJ2-2,NA,NA,TGTGCCAGTTCCCTGAATCAGATCACCGGGGAGCTGTTTTTT,CASSLNQITGELFF
TRBV13,TRBJ1-1,NA,TRBD1,TGTGCCAGCAGCCAGGACAGGGGGACGGGAACTGAAGCTTTCTTT,CASSQDRGTGTEAFF
TRBV10-3,TRBJ2-3,NA,NA,TGTGCCACCTATGGCGGTCAAGTACGAGGCACAGATACGCAGTATTTT,CATYGGQVRGTDTQYF